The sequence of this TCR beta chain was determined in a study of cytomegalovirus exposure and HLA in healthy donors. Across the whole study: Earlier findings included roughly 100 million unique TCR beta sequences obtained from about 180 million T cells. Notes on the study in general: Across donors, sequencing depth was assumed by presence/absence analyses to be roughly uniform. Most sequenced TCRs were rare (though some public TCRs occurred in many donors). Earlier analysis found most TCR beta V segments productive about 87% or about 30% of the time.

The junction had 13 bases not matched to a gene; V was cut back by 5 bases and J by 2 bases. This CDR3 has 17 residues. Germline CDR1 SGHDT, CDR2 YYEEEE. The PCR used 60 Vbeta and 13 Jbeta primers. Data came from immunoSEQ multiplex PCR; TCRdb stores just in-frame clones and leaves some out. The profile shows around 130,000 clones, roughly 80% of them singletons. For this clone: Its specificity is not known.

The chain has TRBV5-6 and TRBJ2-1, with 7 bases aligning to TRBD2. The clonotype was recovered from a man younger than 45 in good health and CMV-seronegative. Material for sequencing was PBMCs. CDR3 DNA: TGTGCCAGCAGTCCCTGGTCCGGGGGGAGGACCTACAATGAGCAGTTCTTC. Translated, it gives CASSPWSGGRTYNEQFF. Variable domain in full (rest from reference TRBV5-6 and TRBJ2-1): DAGVTQSPTHLIKTRGQQVTLRCSPKSGHDTVSWYQQALGQGPQFIFQYYEEEERQRGNFPDRFSGHQFPNYSSELNVNALLLGDSALYLCASSPWSGGRTYNEQFFGPGTRLTVL.